Shown below are 3 T cell receptor beta chains from a single sample sequenced in a study of Tregs in tolerant kidney transplant recipients. The protocol was immunoSEQ multiplex PCR, while the TCRdb copy is restricted to in-frame clones and leaves out a portion. The sample gives roughly 250,000 clones, about 80% of which show up once; under 0.65% is in the top ten. The sequenced sample was CD4+ T cells from blood. All receptors come from a human donor in good health.

V and J are TRBV4-1 and TRBJ1-4; D might be TRBD1 (5 bases). Germline loops: CDR1 MGHRA, CDR2 YSYEKL. This CDR3 region has 18 residues. V lost 1 base and J lost 2, with 17 bases in between. The CDR3 loop reads CASSQGRFSGVTNEKLFF. CDR3 DNA sequence: TGCGCCAGCAGCCAAGGAAGGTTCTCGGGGGTGACTAATGAAAAACTGTTTTTT.

The V and J genes are TRBV7-6 and TRBJ2-7; D remains ambiguous. CDR1 SGHVS and CDR2 FNYEAQ come from the germline V gene. The CDR3 totals 14 residues. Trimming pared 3 bases from V and 1 base from J, leaving 10 bases between. In DNA, the CDR3 is TGTGCCAGCAGCTTGACGGCTCCTTCCTACGAGCAGTACTTC. It is translated as CASSLTAPSYEQYF.

This CDR3 is CASSKPQGNTEAFF. CDR3 in DNA: TGTGCCAGCAGTAAACCTCAGGGGAACACTGAAGCTTTCTTT. The chain recombines TRBV6-5 with TRBJ1-1; possible D gene TRBD1, 5 bases. The V end was cut by 5 bases, the J end by 1 base, with 11 bases between. Germline CDR1 and CDR2: MNHEY and SVGAGI. The CDR3 sequence is 14 residues long.